Below, 14 T cell receptor beta chains from the same sample are listed, as sequenced in a study of control samples from healthy donors and cancer patients. The assay was immunoSEQ multiplex PCR, and TCRdb's table has in-frame clones only and misses some. The repertoire holds hundreds of thousands of clones, approximately 92% seen once, with about 6.3% in the top ten. Material: PBMCs. Source of these receptors: a man aged 40-49 years with head and neck cancer.

The chain recombines TRBV7-6 with TRBJ2-5, with D hard to call. The CDR3 length is 15 residues. Trimming shortened V by 1 base and J by 1 base, and 10 bases separated the two germline ends. The germline gives CDR1 SGHVS, CDR2 FNYEAQ. The CDR3 here is CASSLGDAFQETQYF. The CDR3 DNA reads as TGTGCCAGCAGCTTAGGAGACGCCTTCCAAGAGACCCAGTACTTC.

The chain joins TRBV5-1 to TRBJ2-7; D gene ambiguous. The CDR3 runs to 17 residues. Germline CDR1 SGHRS, CDR2 YFSETQ. Trimming stripped 4 bases from V and 3 bases from J, with 23 bases between. CDR3 sequence: CASSPVAVPRSGYEQYF. In DNA form, the CDR3 reads TGCGCCAGCAGCCCGGTGGCAGTGCCCCGTTCGGGCTACGAGCAGTACTTC.

This sequence joins TRBV5-4 and TRBJ2-7, with 10 bases fitting TRBD2. The germline V gene encodes CDR1 SGHNT and CDR2 YYREEE (reference sequence). Losses at the gene ends were 0 bases for V and 7 bases for J; bases not matched to a gene: 10. This CDR3 has 16 residues. The CDR3 DNA sequence: TGTGCCAGCAGCTTGGTCACCTCGGGACTAGCGTGGGAGCAGTACTTC. The encoded protein is CASSLVTSGLAWEQYF.

In its sample, this clone was seen a few times. The V gene is TRBV29-1, the J gene TRBJ2-1, with D possibly matching TRBD1 (6 bases). This CDR3 is built from 12 residues. V was cut by 6 bases and J by 12 bases, with 18 bases left in between. Germline V gene sequence: CDR1 SQVTM, CDR2 ANQGSEA. The CDR3 nucleotides read TGCAGCGTGACTTACAGGGCCGAGGGGCAGTTCTTC. It specifies CSVTYRAEGQFF.

The DNA of the CDR3 is TGCAGTGCTCTCGACTATTACGAGCAGTACTTC. Its translation: CSALDYYEQYF. The rearrangement links TRBV20-1 to TRBJ2-7; D is perhaps TRBD2 (5 bases). Per the germline V gene, CDR1 is DFQATT and CDR2 is SNEGSKA (reference sequence). V was cut by 5 bases and J by 4 bases, with 9 bases left in between. The length of the CDR3 is 11 residues.

This clone was seen once. The CDR3 region has the DNA TGCGCCAGCAGCCAAGGCTCTCAGAACACTGAAGCTTTCTTT. Its protein is CASSQGSQNTEAFF. This chain uses TRBV4-3 with TRBJ1-1; no definite D call. V lost 1 base to trimming and J lost 1 base, with 7 bases between them. The length of the CDR3 is 14 residues. CDR1 is LGHNA and CDR2 is YSLEER in the germline V gene.

V gene TRBV30 combines with J gene TRBJ2-3, with no clear D. Germline CDR1 GTSNPN, CDR2 SVGIG (reference sequence). The ends were cut back, 2 bases at V and 1 base at J, with 10 bases in the middle. The CDR3 covers 14 residues. CDR3 amino acids: CAWSRAVGTDTQYF. CDR3 bases: TGTGCCTGGAGTCGAGCAGTAGGCACAGATACGCAGTATTTT.

The chain recombines TRBV2 with TRBJ2-3; the D gene is possibly TRBD2 (5 bases). Germline assignment: CDR1 SNHLY and CDR2 FYNNEI. The germline V and J ends were trimmed by 5 bases and 0 bases, with 15 bases remaining between them. This CDR3 is built from 16 residues. CDR3 sequence: CASSPPSGSSTDTQYF. CDR3 nucleotide sequence: TGTGCCAGCAGTCCTCCCAGCGGATCTAGCACAGATACGCAGTATTTT. Full variable domain (rest looked up from reference TRBV2 and TRBJ2-3): EPEVTQTPSHQVTQMGQEVILRCVPISNHLYFYWYRQILGQKVEFLVSFYNNEISEKSEIFDDQFSVERPDGSNFTLKIRSTKLEDSAMYFCASSPPSGSSTDTQYFGPGTRLTVL.

As concerns this clone: At one end, the junction sequence differs from germline, possibly due to a read error. The gene calls are TRBV10-3 and TRBJ2-2; possibly TRBD2 for D (6 bases). CDR3 length equals 13 residues. Germline V gene lookup returns CDR1 ENHRY and CDR2 SYGVKD. The CDR3 sequence is CAIREGSAGELFF. The CDR3 DNA is TGTGCCATCAGGGAGGGGAGTGCCGGGGAACTGTTTTTT.

V usage is TRBV29-1 and J usage is TRBJ2-1; D might be TRBD1 (6 bases). Germline V gene data show CDR1 as SQVTM and CDR2 as ANQGSEA. This CDR3 is 13 amino acids long. Trimming took off 4 bases at V and 7 bases at J, with 14 bases between the two ends. DNA of the CDR3: TGCAGCGTTGGAACAGGGACGAGGAATGAGCAGTTCTTC. Its translation: CSVGTGTRNEQFF.

This sequence joins TRBV4-1 and TRBJ1-1; D is uncertain. Trimming took off 8 bases at V and 0 bases at J, with 7 bases between the two ends. The CDR3 runs to 12 residues. Germline assignment: CDR1 MGHRA and CDR2 YSYEKL. The DNA of the CDR3 is TGCGCCAGCTCCGGCGTGAACACTGAAGCTTTCTTT. It yields the protein CASSGVNTEAFF.

Only a few counts were recorded for this clone. This sequence joins TRBV6-1 and TRBJ1-2; D is unresolved. This CDR3 spans 15 amino acids. With 2 bases removed from V and 4 bases from J, the gap between germline ends came to 14 bases. Germline CDR1 is MNHNS and CDR2 is SASEGT. CDR3 sequence (DNA): TGTGCCAGCAGTGAAAAAGGCTCAGGTCTCTATGGCTACACCTTC. Amino acid sequence: CASSEKGSGLYGYTF.

The rearrangement joins TRBV9 to TRBJ2-5; D gene unclear. CDR1 SGDLS and CDR2 YYNGEE come from the germline V gene. Trimming took off 2 bases at V and 2 bases at J, with 13 bases between the two ends. This CDR3 is built from 15 residues. CDR3 sequence reads: CASSVDKRTQETQYF. CDR3 nucleotides: TGTGCCAGCAGCGTCGATAAGCGCACACAAGAGACCCAGTACTTC.

The chain links TRBV2 to TRBJ2-3; TRBD1 matches 7 bases. The CDR3 is made up of 14 amino acids. Germline V gene data show CDR1 as SNHLY and CDR2 as FYNNEI. V lost 4 bases to trimming and J lost 2 bases; unmatched junction nucleotides: 3. CDR3 in DNA: TGTGCCAGCAGTGGGGACAGCTCCACAGATACGCAGTATTTT. It specifies CASSGDSSTDTQYF. Supplemented by reference TRBV2 and TRBJ2-3, the full variable domain reads EPEVTQTPSHQVTQMGQEVILRCVPISNHLYFYWYRQILGQKVEFLVSFYNNEISEKSEIFDDQFSVERPDGSNFTLKIRSTKLEDSAMYFCASSGDSSTDTQYFGPGTRLTVL.